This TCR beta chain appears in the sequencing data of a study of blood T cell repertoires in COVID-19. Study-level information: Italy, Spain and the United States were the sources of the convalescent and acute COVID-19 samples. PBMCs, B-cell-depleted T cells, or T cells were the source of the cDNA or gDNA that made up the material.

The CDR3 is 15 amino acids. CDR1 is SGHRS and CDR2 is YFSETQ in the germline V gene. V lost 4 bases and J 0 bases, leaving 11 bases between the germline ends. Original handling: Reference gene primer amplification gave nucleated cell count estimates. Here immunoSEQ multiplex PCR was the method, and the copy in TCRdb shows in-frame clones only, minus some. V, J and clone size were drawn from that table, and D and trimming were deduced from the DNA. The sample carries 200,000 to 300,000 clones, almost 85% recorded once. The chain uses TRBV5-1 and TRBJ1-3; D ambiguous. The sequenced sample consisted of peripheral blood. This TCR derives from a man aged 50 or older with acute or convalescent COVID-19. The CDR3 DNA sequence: TGCGCCAGCAGCCTGACACGCGACTCTGGAAACACCATATATTTT. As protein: CASSLTRDSGNTIYF. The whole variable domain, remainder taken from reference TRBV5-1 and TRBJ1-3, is KAGVTQTPRYLIKTRGQQVTLSCSPISGHRSVSWYQQTPGQGLQFLFEYFSETQRNKGNFPGRFSGRQFSNSRSEMNVSTLELGDSALYLCASSLTRDSGNTIYFGEGSWLTVV.